This T cell receptor beta chain comes out of a study of blood T cell repertoires in COVID-19. Study as a whole: The United States, Italy and Spain were the sources of the acute and convalescent COVID-19 samples. Sources were T cells, B-cell-depleted T cells, or PBMCs; the material itself was cDNA or gDNA.

Trimming left V 6 bases short and J 3 bases short, with 15 bases between. Germline-derived CDR1 and CDR2 are MNHEY and SMNVEV (reference sequence). This CDR3 is built from 14 residues. Per the original data handling: It was from reference gene primer amplification that nucleated cell counts were estimated. TCRdb's copy holds only in-frame clones and misses some; the assay was immunoSEQ multiplex PCR. The V and J calls and clone size were taken over from that table, and D and trimming were inferred from the DNA. Of roughly 280,000 clones detected, 87% appear once; the ten largest clones hold roughly 2%.

The sample consisted of peripheral blood. This sequence originates from a woman aged 45-60 years who had recovered from COVID-19. The rearrangement uses TRBV27 and TRBJ2-7; D uncertain. CDR3 residues: CASSRLGEIYEQYF. CDR3 DNA: TGTGCCAGCAGCAGGTTGGGCGAAATCTACGAGCAGTACTTC.